Given below is one TCR beta chain in context. This clone was seen more than once but under ten times. Its antigen is currently not known. Relative to the germline gene, one junction end is altered; a read error may explain this. Whole blood was collected in K2EDTA tubes by collaborating institutions according to the institutions' own protocols. For TCRbeta analysis, collaborators shipped samples in one of three forms: frozen whole blood, isolated PBMCs, or DNA extracted from either of those sample types. The sample belongs to a study of blood T cell repertoires in COVID-19 (dated by TCRdb to the early 2020s). About the full investigation: Samples from collaborators originated in the United States, Italy and Spain and spanned both the acute and convalescent phases of COVID-19. The material from the prospective study consisted of cDNA or gDNA derived from T cells, B-cell-depleted T cells, or PBMCs. Subjects who had been exposed to COVID-19, were actively infected with it, or had recovered from it provided the deeply sampled blood TCRbeta repertoires that made up the dataset. The repertoires were released in a freely available public database meant as a resource for research on the immune response to SARS-CoV-2. Samples were obtained from the ongoing ImmuneRACE study (first 160 participants) and from over a thousand subjects provided by 6 global collaborators. The sample metadata nearly always contained a de-identified subject ID, COVID-19 status, age in years and sex. Where HLA class I and class II types were available, the types were taken from metadata supplied by the sample provider, not from assay-based typing. The research as a whole found: The quantity of clinical and demographic metadata differed by source and by participant and was supplied without curation.

TCRbeta CDR3 regions were amplified from genomic DNA using the immunoSEQ Assay, a bias-controlled multiplex PCR. In the source study's methods: The number of nucleated cells in each sample was estimated by amplification of reference gene primers within the assay. Sequence reads were collapsed and filtered to measure the absolute abundance of every unique TCRbeta CDR3 rearrangement. For each sample, productive Simpson clonality was calculated by taking the square root of Simpson's diversity index across productive rearrangements. Not all clones reach the TCRdb copy of this immuneACCESS table, which keeps in-frame sequences only. Checked studies attribute under half of the gap to unresolved V genes and leave the rest unexplained. D and trimming were read from the DNA, whereas the V and J calls and clone size are those reported in that table. In all, the sample holds some 120,000 clones, and 88% of those were seen once. The ten largest make up 1.5% of the sample.

In the germline V gene, CDR1 corresponds to MDHEN and CDR2 to SYDVKM. The CDR3 contains 12 residues, cysteine and phenylalanine counted. The sequence is cut down to CDR3 DNA, 36 bases in frame from base 1. The TCR comes from a human donor in a cohort sampled during active COVID-19. The specimen was peripheral blood. This chain is built from TRBV28 and TRBJ1-5; 7 bases in the middle match TRBD1. The DNA sequence reads TGTGCCAGCAGTACTTCCAACAGGGGTAGCAACTTT. It encodes CASSTSNRGSNF.